The entry below describes one T cell receptor (beta chain). Its antigen remains unidentified. No much larger clone exists at a distance of one base, and base qualities are not known. The donors were healthy, HIV-negative adults with no recently reported acute infections or vaccinations. Every donor was a Caucasian adult living in Nashville, Tennessee, USA. CD4+ T cells were enriched by magnetic negative selection; naive cells were then positively selected on CD45RA, and the negative fraction formed the memory subset. After blood collection by leukapheresis, PBMCs were isolated using Ficoll-Histopaque density gradient centrifugation and then cryopreserved in the vapor phase of liquid nitrogen. Analytical flow cytometry was used to check the purity and quantity of every magnetically sorted T cell population. Each sorted fraction had its genomic DNA isolated and then quantified by UV absorbance on a Nanodrop 2000c.

This specimen comes from a study of shared clonotypes between healthy human individuals (TCRdb year 2020). Describing the broader study: The cohort comprised a couple of women and a few men aged 18 to 49 years. Per donor, three plates each were used for CD4 naive and CD4 memory, two for CD8 naive, and one for CD8 memory. To estimate repertoire size and how much clonotypes are shared between individuals, the study performed deep sequencing of blood TCR repertoires from a few healthy adults. Different laboratories and diverse techniques were used to prepare libraries and sequence TCR repertoires, to increase sequencing depth and limit assay-specific biases. Per donor, leukapheresis produced somewhere between about 0.8 and 9 billion PBMCs. Overall study outcomes, separate from this receptor: Because the study included only a small number of donors, the genetic and exposure-history diversity represented was limited. When a handful of donors were compared, the shared fraction of clonotypes was about 5% for naive CD4, approximately 3.5% for naive CD8, more than 2% for memory CD4, and 0.35% to 0.4% for memory CD8. Sampling was restricted to blood, and TCR repertoires in tissue are likely to differ from TCR repertoires in blood. Pairwise subsampling indicated that sequencing depth was expected to affect the degree of clonotype sharing among donors. Even with the large sequencing depth, rarefaction of the sorted-subset datasets indicated that sequencing was incomplete. Larger estimated clonotype richness was generally found for naive subsets than for memory subsets. Compared with non-shared clonotypes, the clonotypes found in all four sorted-subset donors had higher generation probabilities.

V is shortened by 2 bases, J by 4 bases, and the region joining them spans 12 bases. Taken from cysteine to phenylalanine, the CDR3 has 15 residues. Kept here is only the CDR3 DNA, which spans 45 bases and is read in frame from base 1. In the germline V gene, CDR1 corresponds to KGHSH and CDR2 to LQKENI. Using the deep immunoSEQ assay, TCR CDR3 regions were amplified from genomic DNA by multiplex PCR. For each cell subset, the extracted genomic DNA was distributed evenly across all wells of several immunoSEQ 96-well plates, and each plate served as one replicate. For sorted subsets, approximately 190 ng genomic DNA, equal to tens of thousands of T cell genomes, was loaded into each replicate PCR. Purified libraries were quantified with a Qubit 3.0 fluorometer, sized on a Bioanalyzer 2100, and re-quantified with the KAPA Library Quantification kit. Every immunoSEQ 96-well plate was sequenced on a dedicated single-read 150-cycle Illumina NextSeq 550 flow cell. The authors' pipeline ran thus. The immunoSEQ output contained only junctional sequences without quality scores, so filtering could not match that applied to full-length reads. Sequences were annotated with PyIR, a Python wrapper for IgBLAST v1.9, and V/J genes and CDR3 were assigned using IMGT germline references. Reads were filtered out if the reads had weak V/J assignments (E-value above 1e-6), no CDR3, stop codons, out-of-frame junctions, or ambiguous translated residues. V3J clonotypes were defined as sequences sharing the same inferred V gene, J gene, and CDR3 amino acid sequence. The percentage overlap between two repertoires was calculated by dividing the number of shared unique clonotypes by the size of the smaller repertoire. Three approaches were used to assess repertoire richness: RTK rarefaction, the Chao1 estimator, and Recon v2.1 estimates of unobserved clonotypes. Generation probabilities were computed with OLGA for all TCRbeta clonotypes obtained by the gDNA method from several donors. TCRdb's version of the immuneACCESS table is confined to in-frame rearrangements and falls short of the full clone set. An unresolved V gene accounts for under half of the shortfall where checked; the remainder is of unknown origin. The DNA gave D and trimming, while V, J and clone size come from that table. In this sample the table shows 850,000 to 1,200,000 clones, about 70% of which occur a single time. The ten largest clones capture over 1.3% of the sample.

Sample: memory CD4+ T cells sorted from blood. Taken with the paper, the label for cell subset or site translates to: CD45RA-negative fraction. The TCR comes from a man between 18 and 35 years old in good health. The rearranged segments are TRBV18 and TRBJ1-5; the D gene identity is not certain. The sequenced DNA: TGTGCCAGCTCACCAGTGAATGGGCCTAATCAGCCCCAGCATTTT. It codes for CASSPVNGPNQPQHF.